The rows below give T cell receptor beta chains drawn from one sample of a study of T-cell reconstitution after alpha-beta-depleted transplantation in children. In TCRdb, the PCR reads were re-called with MiXCR into one record per CDR3 protein. The sample records 150,000 to 250,000 distinct CDR3 sequences, roughly 15% being singletons. The sequencing here drew on PBMCs from the stem cell graft donor, taken from the stem cell graft. The receptors originated from a human donor who donated a stem cell graft to a child with acute lymphoblastic leukemia. CDR3s include the opening cysteine and the closing phenylalanine or tryptophan. The D gene is left open where the match is weak. Size is stated for part of the rows, as once, few or many counts, or as a class when the clone is expanded.

TRBV29-1,-,few,TRBJ1-1,TGCAGCGCCATTACCGGGACAATTGAAGCTTTCTTT,CSAITGTIEAFF
TRBV7-1,-,-,TRBJ1-1,TGTGCCAGCAGCCCCTCGCTGAGGCAGCGGGGGGGGGGCACTGAAGCTTTCTTT,CASSPSLRQRGGGTEAFF
TRBV7-8,-,many,TRBJ1-2,TGTGCCAGCAGCTTAAAACTAGGACACGACTATGGCTACACCTTC,CASSLKLGHDYGYTF
TRBV5-4,TRBD2,few,TRBJ2-1,TGTGCCAGCAGCTCAACTAGCGGGAGCCACAATGAGCAGTTCTTC,CASSSTSGSHNEQFF
TRBV6-5,-,-,TRBJ2-6,TGTGCCACCCTGAAAAGTGCTGGGGCCAACGTCCTGACTTTC,CATLKSAGANVLTF
TRBV29-1,-,many,TRBJ2-3,TGCAGCGTTGAACGAGGGCTTGGGGTAACAGATACGCAGTATTTT,CSVERGLGVTDTQYF
TRBV11-2,-,many,TRBJ1-3,TGTGCCAGCAGCTTTCAGACAGGCTACAACGAAATCTCTGGAAACACCATATATTTT,CASSFQTGYNEISGNTIYF
TRBV6-2/TRBV6-3,-,many,TRBJ2-5,TGTGCCAGCATCCTGGGGTCAGGCATCCAAGAGACCCAGTACTTC,CASILGSGIQETQYF
TRBV10-2,TRBD2,many,TRBJ2-7,TGCGCCAGCAGTAGCGGGGTCGCGGGTGACTCCTACGAGCAGTACTTC,CASSSGVAGDSYEQYF
TRBV11-2,-,-,TRBJ1-2,TGTGCCAGCAGCTTAGATCCCTGGGGAGACTATGGCTACACCTTC,CASSLDPWGDYGYTF
TRBV5-1,-,-,TRBJ2-3,TGCGCCAGCACCACCGGCAGAGAAACAGATACGCAGTATTTT,CASTTGRETDTQYF
TRBV5-1,TRBD2,many,TRBJ2-7,TGCGCCAGCAGCTTGGGCGGGGGAACTTACGAGCAGTACTTC,CASSLGGGTYEQYF
TRBV20-1,-,-,TRBJ1-5,TGCAGTGCTAGTAGGGTGACACAGTCGGATAGCAATCAGCCCCAGCATTTT,CSASRVTQSDSNQPQHF
TRBV3-1,-,-,TRBJ2-7,TGTGCCAGCAGCCAAGGGCACGAGCAGTACTTC,CASSQGHEQYF
TRBV29-1,TRBD1,many,TRBJ2-1,TGCAGCGTTGAAGCGGGACAGTTAGGGGAGGAGCAGTTCTTC,CSVEAGQLGEEQFF
TRBV6-5,-,-,TRBJ2-7,TGTGCCAGCAGTTACTCGAGTTCGGGGGAGTACGACGAGCAGTACTTC,CASSYSSSGEYDEQYF
TRBV20-1,TRBD2,-,TRBJ2-5,TGCAGTGCTCCAGGGTCGTGGCGGGAGGGAGAGACCCAGTACTTC,CSAPGSWREGETQYF
TRBV30,-,few,TRBJ2-3,TGTGCCTGGAGGACCGGGACATCTAGCACAGATACGCAGTATTTT,CAWRTGTSSTDTQYF
TRBV11-2,TRBD1,many,TRBJ1-5,TGTGCCAGCAGCCCTAGGACAGGGGGTACCACCGACAATCAGCCCCAGCATTTT,CASSPRTGGTTDNQPQHF
TRBV28,TRBD2,many,TRBJ2-3,TGTGCCAGCTCCATCCTGGGACTAGCGGATGTCACGCAGTATTTT,CASSILGLADVTQYF
TRBV5-1,-,many,TRBJ2-5,TGCGCCAGCAGTAGAGGGGACCATCTAGAGTCTGAGACCCAGTACTTC,CASSRGDHLESETQYF
TRBV5-1,TRBD2,-,TRBJ2-5,TGCGCCAGCAGCCAAGGACTAGCGGAAGGAGAGACCCAGTACTTC,CASSQGLAEGETQYF